Listed below are T cell receptor beta chains from one sample, sequenced in a study of early T cells in non-severe SARS-CoV-2 infection. TCRdb ran MiXCR on the 5' RACE reads and lists one entry per CDR3 protein. The sample shows roughly 72,000 distinct CDR3 sequences, 9.5% to 15% of them seen only once. This specimen consisted of whole blood, obtained at baseline. The receptors come from an adult who was a healthcare worker with PCR-confirmed SARS-CoV-2 infection or an uninfected control (not recorded which). The CDR3 runs from the conserved cysteine through the conserved F or W. The order of the fields is V gene, clone size, D gene, J gene, CDR3 DNA, CDR3 protein. D genes are given only for firm matches. Clone size appears in some rows only: once, few, many, or a class for an expanded clone.

TRBV5-4	few	TRBD1	TRBJ2-1	TGTGCCAGCAGCCCCCGGGACAGGGACGAGGATGAGCAGTTCTTC	CASSPRDRDEDEQFF
TRBV18	few	TRBD1	TRBJ2-7	TGTGCCAGCTCACGACCGGGACAGGGGTCCTACGAGCAGTACTTC	CASSRPGQGSYEQYF
TRBV4-3	few	TRBD1	TRBJ1-2	TGCGCCAGCAGCTATACAGGGGGCGGCTATGGCTACACCTTC	CASSYTGGGYGYTF
TRBV10-3	few	.	TRBJ2-5	TGTGCCATCAGTTCTACAGGGAGAGAGACCCAGTACTTC	CAISSTGRETQYF
TRBV6-5	few	.	TRBJ1-5	TGTGCCAGCAGTCCCCGGGAGGGATACTATTATAGCAATCAGCCCCAGCATTTT	CASSPREGYYYSNQPQHF
TRBV10-1	.	TRBD1	TRBJ2-7	TGCGCCAGCAGTGACCCAGGGACAGGAACCTACGAGCAGTACTTC	CASSDPGTGTYEQYF
TRBV29-1	many	.	TRBJ2-5	TGCAGCGTCGCACCAACCGGGGCAGGAGAGACCCAGTACTTC	CSVAPTGAGETQYF
TRBV7-6	few	.	TRBJ2-5	TGTGCCAGCAGCCCTAGCCGAGAGACCCAGTACTTC	CASSPSRETQYF
TRBV27	few	.	TRBJ2-1	TGTGCCAGCAGTCTTATGCCGGGACACGGCAATGAGCAGTTCTTC	CASSLMPGHGNEQFF
TRBV12-3/TRBV12-4	few	.	TRBJ2-3	TGTGCCAGCCGAGTTGCGCCAGATACGCAGTATTTT	CASRVAPDTQYF
TRBV6-5	few	.	TRBJ2-1	TGTGCCAGCCAATTGACGGCCACACGAGCTCAGTTCTTC	CASQLTATRAQFF
TRBV9	few	.	TRBJ1-2	TGTGCCAGCAGCGCCAACATGGATATCTATGGCTACACCTTC	CASSANMDIYGYTF
TRBV29-1	many	TRBD1	TRBJ1-2	TGCAGCGTCGGCGGGACAGCCGGGGGCTACACCTTC	CSVGGTAGGYTF
TRBV14	many	.	TRBJ1-5	TGTGCCAGCAGCCAAGGGGGCGGACAGCCGAGCAATCAGCCCCAGCATTTT	CASSQGGGQPSNQPQHF
TRBV11-2	few	.	TRBJ2-7	TGTGCCAGCAGCTCCCCCCACACCCTCGTCGAGCAGTACTTC	CASSSPHTLVEQYF
TRBV24-1	few	.	TRBJ1-1	TGTGCCACCAGTGATTCTGGACTTGGAACTGAAGCTTTCTTT	CATSDSGLGTEAFF
TRBV5-1	few	.	TRBJ1-2	TGCGCCAGCAAGGTGGAACCAACTCTCTATGGCTACACCTTC	CASKVEPTLYGYTF